The clone carrying this T cell receptor beta chain was seen at least ten times. Antigen unknown. This entry is derived from a study of Graves' ophthalmopathy and Graves' hyperthyroidism. Notes on the study in general: A majority of expanded thyroid clonotypes exceeding 0.001 frequency were likewise present in blood.

Amplifying from RNA transcripts, the study obtained TCR beta CDR3 regions. RT-PCR in the first round used HTBI primers; a second-round multiplex PCR followed. Using its own MiXCR run on the multiplex PCR reads, TCRdb lists one record per CDR3 protein. The data hold roughly 500,000 distinct CDR3 sequences, with approximately 15% observed a single time. The V gene lost 7 bases and the J gene lost 5 bases, with 18 bases spanning the gap. Germline CDR1 SNHLY, CDR2 FYNNEI. The CDR3 length is 14 residues. This sequence was found in a woman aged 30 to 39 with Graves' ophthalmopathy. This chain links TRBV2 with TRBJ2-7; no firm D call. What was sequenced was blood. The CDR3 nucleotides read TGTGCCAGCACGCGGCGGCATTCTGGGGACGAGCAGTACTTC. Its protein product is CASTRRHSGDEQYF.